This record looks at one TCR beta chain sequence and its context. The data originate from a study of blood T cell repertoires in COVID-19. Study-level background: T cells, B-cell-depleted T cells, or PBMCs provided the cDNA or gDNA that served as material.

The method was immunoSEQ multiplex PCR; TCRdb's version includes in-frame clones alone and lacks a portion of them. The repertoire has hundreds of thousands of clones, approximately 79% of them found once; the top ten carry approximately 4%. The participants were between about 18 and 90 years old and came from some 23 US areas. Grouping used clinical history reported by participants in a survey and questionnaire. The receptor's source is a man aged 30 to 45 with acute COVID-19. What was sequenced was PBMCs or T cells enriched from blood (not recorded which).

For the CDR3, the DNA is TGCAGCGCCCTGGGCTCTAACTATGGCTACACCTTC. It encodes CSALGSNYGYTF. V gene TRBV29-1 combines with J gene TRBJ1-2; D unresolved. Per germline, CDR1 SQVTM and CDR2 ANQGSEA. The CDR3 has 12 residues. V shed 7 bases and J shed 0 bases, with 9 bases lying between them.